This T cell receptor beta chain appears in the sequencing data of a study of blood T cells in healthy people across ages. Points from the study as a whole: Changes seen in expanded clonotypes were possibly confounded by donor CMV status left unknown. PBMCs went unsorted, and a conclusive naive versus antigen-experienced comparison was therefore prevented. Researchers judged that diversity estimates from one million T cells fell short of true values.

PCR was performed a second time for roughly 6 to 12 cycles using a sample-barcoded 5' primer and a J-beta primer mix. Each CDR3 protein is one row after TCRdb ran MiXCR on the 5' RACE reads. The sample shows approximately 900,000 distinct CDR3 sequences, just under 30% of them seen only once. This clonotype was detected only a few times. Its antigen is unknown. This CDR3 comprises 14 residues. In germline, CDR1 is SGHRS, CDR2 YFSETQ. V lost 7 bases to trimming and J lost 1 base; unmatched junction nucleotides: 6. The data were also submitted as part of a second study, on T cells of mothers and their children. This second report adds: More than five children and their three healthy Caucasian mothers were the donors.

Sequencing was carried out using blood. This sequence originates from a woman between 40 and 50 years old in good health. The chain combines TRBV5-1 with TRBJ1-1; 8 bases map to TRBD1. The CDR3 loop reads CASGPGGGNTEAFF. DNA of the CDR3: TGCGCCAGCGGGCCAGGGGGCGGGAACACTGAAGCTTTCTTT.